The rows below give T cell receptor beta chains drawn from one sample of a study of OX40 agonist ivuxolimab in advanced cancers. TCRdb's table, derived via immunoSEQ multiplex PCR, lists solely in-frame clones and lacks some. The data contain some 70,000 clones, 86% of them singletons. This specimen was CD4+ or CD8+ T cells sorted from blood, taken in a trial of the OX40 agonist ivuxolimab. The origin of the receptors is an adult with an advanced solid tumor such as melanoma, head and neck, liver or kidney cancer. The CDR3 runs from the conserved cysteine through the conserved F or W. The D gene is left open where the match is weak. For some rows the clone size is stated as once, few or many, or as a class when expanded; others skip it.

TRBV5-5	TRBJ1-2	-	-	TGTGCCAGCAGCTTGGGTGAGAACTATGGCTACACCTTC	CASSLGENYGYTF
TRBV18	TRBJ1-1	-	-	TGTGCCAGCTTACGAGGCCAGGGGAGCACTGAAGCTTTCTTT	CASLRGQGSTEAFF
TRBV28	TRBJ1-1	medium-sized	-	TGTGCCAGCAGTTTAGTTGCGAACACTGAAGCTTTCTTT	CASSLVANTEAFF
TRBV9	TRBJ2-7	-	-	TGTGCCAGCAGCGTCGATAGACAAGGGGGCGAGCAGTACTTC	CASSVDRQGGEQYF
TRBV2	TRBJ2-1	-	TRBD2	TGTGCCAGCAGGTCAGCTAGCGGGGGATTCTCCTACAATGAGCAGTTCTTC	CASRSASGGFSYNEQFF
TRBV2	TRBJ1-1	-	-	TGTGCCAGCAGTGTTGAAGGGGCCGGGACTGAAGCTTTCTTT	CASSVEGAGTEAFF
TRBV5-4	TRBJ2-5	-	-	TGTGCCAGCAGCTTTGGGGACGGGACCTTGGGGACCCAGTACTTC	CASSFGDGTLGTQYF
TRBV11-1	TRBJ1-1	-	-	TGTGCCAGCAGCCCCGAGGGACCTTTGAACACTGAAGCTTTCTTT	CASSPEGPLNTEAFF
TRBV5-8	TRBJ1-4	-	-	TGTGCCAGCAGCTTGTCCGGACTGGCGAATGAAAAACTGTTTTTT	CASSLSGLANEKLFF
TRBV18	TRBJ1-4	-	-	TGTGCCAGCTCACTCAGGGGCCTGAATGAAAAACTGTTTTTT	CASSLRGLNEKLFF
TRBV7-9	TRBJ2-2	-	-	TGTGCCAGCAGCTTGAGAACGAACACCGGGGAGCTGTTTTTT	CASSLRTNTGELFF
TRBV9	TRBJ2-1	-	TRBD2	TGTGCCAGCAGCAGGGAGGGCGGCATTTACAATGAGCAGTTCTTC	CASSREGGIYNEQFF
TRBV7-9	TRBJ1-2	-	TRBD1	TGTGCCAGCAGGCGGACAGGGGGCGCCGGGGGCTACACCTTC	CASRRTGGAGGYTF
TRBV4-1	TRBJ2-2	-	-	TGCGCCAGCAGCCAAAGAGCTCTAAGCACCGGGGAGCTGTTTTTT	CASSQRALSTGELFF
TRBV18	TRBJ2-7	-	TRBD2	TGTGCCAGCTCACACGAACTAGCGGGTTACTCCTACGAGCAGTACTTC	CASSHELAGYSYEQYF
TRBV9	TRBJ1-2	once	-	TGTGCCAGCAACCAAATGGGGGGGGCGCATGGCTACACCTTC	CASNQMGGAHGYTF
TRBV4-3	TRBJ1-6	-	-	TGCGCCAGCAGCCCCCAGGCGCAGAGCTCCTATAATTCACCCCTCCACTTT	CASSPQAQSSYNSPLHF
TRBV4-3	TRBJ1-6	medium-sized	-	TGCGCCAGCAGCCAAGATGGGCAGAAAGGCAATTCACCCCTCCACTTT	CASSQDGQKGNSPLHF
TRBV7-9	TRBJ2-5	once	-	TGTGCCAGCAGCACCACCGCAGAGACCCAGTACTTC	CASSTTAETQYF
TRBV5-1	TRBJ2-1	-	TRBD2	TGCGCCAGCAGGGCGGGAGGGCCCTACAATGAGCAGTTCTTC	CASRAGGPYNEQFF
TRBV7-9	TRBJ2-1	-	-	TGTGCCAGCAGCTTGACGGCAGATTACAATGAGCAGTTCTTC	CASSLTADYNEQFF
TRBV6-6	TRBJ2-7	-	-	TGTGCCAGCAGTTTCGGACAGAATGCTTTCGAGCAGTACTTC	CASSFGQNAFEQYF
TRBV7-7	TRBJ2-5	-	TRBD1	TGTGCTAGCAGCCGGGACAGGGGGCTGGAGACCCAGTACTTC	CASSRDRGLETQYF
TRBV19	TRBJ1-2	-	-	TGTGCCAGTACTCTCGGGGTGGCGGATGGCTACACCTTC	CASTLGVADGYTF
TRBV6-6	TRBJ1-5	-	-	TGTGCCAGCTCCAGAAACAATCAGCCCCAGCATTTT	CASSRNNQPQHF
TRBV5-4	TRBJ1-2	-	-	TGTGCCAGCAGCTTGGATGCAGAAAACTATGGCTACACCTTC	CASSLDAENYGYTF
TRBV5-1	TRBJ2-7	-	-	TGCGCCAGCAGCTTGGCTTGGACTGCCTCCTACGAGCAGTACTTC	CASSLAWTASYEQYF
TRBV6-1	TRBJ2-3	-	-	TGTGCCAGCAGTGAAGTGCCACCACTTCTATTT	CASSEVPPLLF
TRBV28	TRBJ2-3	medium-sized	-	TGTGCCAGCAGTTTCGGAAGCACAGATACGCAGTATTTT	CASSFGSTDTQYF
TRBV6-1	TRBJ1-5	-	-	TGTGCCAGCAGTGGGCCAAGAAGTCAGCCCCAGCATTTT	CASSGPRSQPQHF
TRBV25-1	TRBJ1-4	once	-	TGTGCCAGCGGGAGGTCTAATGAAAAACTGTTTTTT	CASGRSNEKLFF
TRBV6-6	TRBJ2-7	few	-	TGTGCCAGCAGTTACGGGGAAGAGCAGTACTTC	CASSYGEEQYF
TRBV27	TRBJ2-3	-	TRBD2	TGTGCCAGCAGTTCCTGGACTAGCGGCACAGATACGCAGTATTTT	CASSSWTSGTDTQYF
TRBV30	TRBJ2-7	once	TRBD2	TGTGCCTGGACGGCGGGACTAGCGGGACTATACCTCTCCTACGAGCAGTACTTC	CAWTAGLAGLYLSYEQYF
TRBV5-1	TRBJ2-7	-	-	TGCGCCAGCAGCTTGAGGCAGGTGGGTTCGAGCGAGCAGTACTTC	CASSLRQVGSSEQYF
TRBV5-4	TRBJ1-6	few	-	TGTGCCAGCAGCCAAACCCAGGGTAATTCACCCCTCCACTTT	CASSQTQGNSPLHF
TRBV29-1	TRBJ2-3	-	TRBD2	TGCAGCGTATCCGTAGCGGGAGCGGATACGCAGTATTTT	CSVSVAGADTQYF
TRBV5-8	TRBJ2-1	-	-	TGTGCCAGCAGCGCAGGGACGGAGCCTTACAATGAGCAGTTCTTC	CASSAGTEPYNEQFF
TRBV7-3	TRBJ2-3	-	-	TGTGCCAGCAGCCCCACTTGGGGGAGCACAGATACGCAGTATTTT	CASSPTWGSTDTQYF
TRBV25-1	TRBJ2-2	-	TRBD1	TGTGCCAGCAGTGCCGGGACAGGGTCCACCGGGGAGCTGTTTTTT	CASSAGTGSTGELFF
TRBV9	TRBJ2-1	once	-	TGTGCCAGCAGCGTAACTAGTGGGGTTTACAATGAGCAGTTCTTC	CASSVTSGVYNEQFF
TRBV5-1	TRBJ2-5	-	-	TGCGCCAGCAGCTTGGCCAGCACAAGCCAAGAGACCCAGTACTTC	CASSLASTSQETQYF
TRBV6-1	TRBJ2-2	-	TRBD2	TGTGCCAGCAGTGCCGGGACTAGCGGAGTCGGGGAGCTGTTTTTT	CASSAGTSGVGELFF
TRBV6-5	TRBJ1-4	-	-	TGTGCCAGCAGGTCGGGGGACGGCGAAAAACTGCTTTTT	CASRSGDGEKLLF
TRBV5-4	TRBJ1-2	-	TRBD1	TGTGCCAGCAGGCCCGGACAGGGGGAAGACTATGGCTACACCTTC	CASRPGQGEDYGYTF
TRBV7-6	TRBJ2-1	-	-	TGTGCCAGCAGCTTAGTCGGCACCTCCTACAATGAGCAGTTCTTC	CASSLVGTSYNEQFF
TRBV6-6	TRBJ2-5	-	-	TGTGCCAGCAGTTACGGCCAGAGGGAAGGTACCCAGTACTTC	CASSYGQREGTQYF
TRBV4-1	TRBJ1-4	-	TRBD1	TGCGCCAGCAGCCAACTCAAAGGGACAGGCGGTGGGGCCCTATATGAAAAACTGTTTTTT	CASSQLKGTGGGALYEKLFF
TRBV20-1	TRBJ2-3	-	-	TGCAGTGTGGGGCCCGGAGATACGCAGTATTTT	CSVGPGDTQYF
TRBV30	TRBJ2-5	-	TRBD2	TGTGCCTGGAGTCCTTTGGCGGGGGGCCAAGAGACCCAGTACTTC	CAWSPLAGGQETQYF
TRBV7-6	TRBJ1-3	-	TRBD1	TGTGCCAGCAGCGCTCGAGGACAGGGGGCGCGCGGAAACACCATATATTTT	CASSARGQGARGNTIYF
TRBV28	TRBJ2-7	-	-	TGTGCCAGCAGTCGCGAAGGGGTTAAGGGCGAGCAGTACTTC	CASSREGVKGEQYF
TRBV7-9	TRBJ2-3	once	-	TGTGCCAGCAGCTTATCGTCAGATACGCAGTATTTT	CASSLSSDTQYF
TRBV7-8	TRBJ1-5	-	-	TGTGCCAGCCGACAGGATTACAATCAGCCCCAGCATTTT	CASRQDYNQPQHF